Listed here are 26 T cell receptor beta chains from one sample, sequenced in a study of vaccination effects on CD4 cells after COVID-19. Antigen specificity for these receptors is unknown. Produced via immunoSEQ multiplex PCR; TCRdb's table is partial and in-frame only. Altogether about 46,000 clones are present, over 60% being singletons, with the ten largest covering around 5%. It was after approximately 10 days of culture that CD4+ T cells were isolated. This person caught SARS-CoV-2 sometime from March to December 2020, and PCR testing confirmed the infection. All participants had two doses of either the BNT162b2 or mRNA-1273 vaccine. This sample comprised CD4+ T cells from PBMCs cultured without peptide, obtained after COVID-19 vaccination. These receptors were taken from a human donor who had a prior SARS-CoV-2 infection.

This clone appeared a few times. This chain uses TRBV19 with TRBJ1-1, with D unclear. V was cut by 7 bases and J by 4 bases, with 22 bases left in between. Germline CDR1 is LNHDA and CDR2 is SQIVND (reference sequence). The length of the CDR3 is 16 residues. The DNA for the CDR3 is TGTGCCAGTACCTCCGTGATTGGGCCGGAACTCACTGAAGCTTTCTTT. It specifies CASTSVIGPELTEAFF.

The J gene is TRBJ2-7, the V gene TRBV6-2 or TRBV6-3; D might be TRBD2 (5 bases). Germline CDR1 MNHEY, CDR2 SVGEGT. V was pared by 2 bases and J by 2 bases, with 10 bases between. The CDR3 is 14 residues long. CDR3 sequence (DNA): TGTGCCAGCAGTTACCGGACTCATACCTACGAGCAGTACTTC. This translates into CASSYRTHTYEQYF.

This clone appeared a single time. The V gene is TRBV18, the J gene TRBJ2-7, with D possibly being TRBD1 or TRBD2 (6 bases each). The CDR3 is made up of 19 amino acids. CDR1 and CDR2 from the germline V gene are KGHSH and LQKENI. Between the trimmed V and J ends, which lost 2 bases and 3 bases, there was a span of 26 bases. The CDR3 protein is CASSPSYLWGDKAIYEQYF. CDR3 bases: TGTGCCAGCTCACCATCTTATCTATGGGGGGACAAAGCCATCTACGAGCAGTACTTC.

This clone was found a few times. The chain is built from TRBV2 and TRBJ1-2; D is undetermined. The CDR3 sequence is 14 residues long. Trimming removed 6 bases at V and 4 bases at J, with 15 bases between. The V gene's germline CDR1 is SNHLY and CDR2 FYNNEI. The CDR3 loop reads CASSTRTAAYGYTF. The CDR3 DNA reads as TGTGCCAGCAGCACCCGGACTGCCGCCTATGGCTACACCTTC.

The chain uses TRBV2 and TRBJ2-3; D uncertain. The CDR3 runs 11 residues. Germline loops: CDR1 SNHLY, CDR2 FYNNEI. Trimming stripped 8 bases from V and 3 bases from J, with 6 bases between. The CDR3 loop is CASQGTDTQYF. DNA for the CDR3: TGTGCCAGCCAAGGTACAGATACGCAGTATTTT. Full variable domain (remainder filled in from reference TRBV2 and TRBJ2-3): EPEVTQTPSHQVTQMGQEVILRCVPISNHLYFYWYRQILGQKVEFLVSFYNNEISEKSEIFDDQFSVERPDGSNFTLKIRSTKLEDSAMYFCASQGTDTQYFGPGTRLTVL.

This chain links TRBV6-6 with TRBJ2-1; D unresolved. The CDR3 has 18 amino acids. Germline assignment: CDR1 MNHNY and CDR2 SVGAGI (reference sequence). Trimming removed 8 bases from V and 0 bases from J, with 23 bases in between. CDR3 sequence (DNA): TGTGCCAGCGGTCGGCGGCTAGATTCGAAAAGCTCCTACAATGAGCAGTTCTTC. This translates into CASGRRLDSKSSYNEQFF.

This clone was seen a handful of times. This sequence joins TRBV12-3 or TRBV12-4 and TRBJ1-5, with D unresolved. The CDR3 length is 13 residues. Trimming left V 7 bases short and J 3 bases short, with 10 bases between. CDR3 in DNA: TGTGCCAGCACGGGGAGAATCAATCAGCCCCAGCATTTT. It is translated as CASTGRINQPQHF.

The chain uses TRBV19 and TRBJ1-1, with D perhaps matching TRBD1 (5 bases). Germline V gives CDR1 LNHDA, CDR2 SQIVND (reference sequence). The V end lost 3 bases, the J end lost 3 bases, and 23 bases lay between the germline ends. This CDR3 comprises 18 residues. CDR3 amino acids: CASSISFLGTTGDTEAFF. CDR3 sequence (DNA): TGTGCCAGTAGTATTTCCTTCCTGGGGACCACTGGGGACACTGAAGCTTTCTTT.

The chain combines TRBV7-9 with TRBJ2-7; 7 nucleotides line up with TRBD1. J gave up 6 bases and V 5 bases, and 7 bases lay outside the gene matches. CDR3 length: 13 residues. Germline CDR1 and CDR2: SEHNR and FQNEAQ (reference sequence). The CDR3 DNA reads as TGTGCCAGCAGCCTCACAGGGGTCTCCGAGCAGTACTTC. Translation: CASSLTGVSEQYF. Based on the CDR3 plus reference TRBV7-9 and TRBJ2-7, the full variable domain is DTGVSQNPRHKITKRGQNVTFRCDPISEHNRLYWYRQTLGQGPEFLTYFQNEAQLEKSRLLSDRFSAERPKGSFSTLEIQRTEQGDSAMYLCASSLTGVSEQYFGPGTRLTVT.

This clone was recorded once. CDR3 amino acids: CASSGWTDVQFF. CDR3 bases: TGTGCCAGCAGCGGCTGGACAGATGTGCAGTTCTTC. The chain recombines TRBV11-3 with TRBJ2-1, with a tentative D call TRBD1 (6 bases). This CDR3 region has 12 residues. Between the trimmed V and J ends, which lost 5 bases and 12 bases, there was a span of 14 bases. The V gene's germline CDR1 is SGHNT and CDR2 YENEEA.

The genes are TRBV2 and TRBJ2-1; possibly TRBD1 for D (6 bases). Trimming removed 4 bases at V and 3 bases at J, with 10 bases between. The germline CDR1 and CDR2 sequences are SNHLY and FYNNEI. The CDR3 sequence is 14 residues long. The DNA of the CDR3 is TGTGCCAGCAGTGTGCAGGGGATCTACAATGAGCAGTTCTTC. This codes for CASSVQGIYNEQFF.

V is TRBV18 and J is TRBJ1-1, with D possibly TRBD1 on 6 matching bases. Germline CDR1 and CDR2: KGHSH and LQKENI. The CDR3 runs 16 residues. The V gene lost 0 bases and the J gene lost 1 base, with 12 bases spanning the gap. As DNA, the CDR3 is TGTGCCAGCTCACCACCGATGGGACACGAGAACACTGAAGCTTTCTTT. Amino acids: CASSPPMGHENTEAFF.

This chain uses TRBV6-6 with TRBJ2-1; D possibly corresponds to TRBD2 (6 bases). Germline CDR1 MNHNY, CDR2 SVGAGI (reference sequence). Trimming cost V 1 base and J 5 bases, with 12 bases left between them. This CDR3 spans 15 amino acids. The chain's CDR3 is CASSYLASAHNEQFF. DNA of the CDR3: TGTGCCAGCAGTTACTTGGCTAGCGCTCACAATGAGCAGTTCTTC.

The CDR3 DNA is TGTGCCAGCAGCTGGGACCCCGGTGGGGAGACCCAGTACTTC. This translates into CASSWDPGGETQYF. The rearrangement links TRBV5-4 to TRBJ2-5; tentatively, D is TRBD1 or TRBD2 (5 bases each). Germline V gene sequence: CDR1 SGHNT, CDR2 YYREEE (reference sequence). V shed 3 bases and J shed 5 bases, with 14 bases lying between them. The CDR3 is made up of 14 amino acids.

This clone has just a few counts. This chain uses TRBV3-1 (or the pseudogene TRBV3-2) with TRBJ1-6; D gene ambiguous. The CDR3 extends over 13 amino acids. Trimming stripped 2 bases from V and 7 bases from J, with 6 bases between. Germline values: CDR1 LGHDT, CDR2 YNNKEL (reference sequence). In DNA form, the CDR3 reads TGTGCCAGCAGCCAACAGCAGAATTCACCCCTCCACTTT. Protein sequence: CASSQQQNSPLHF.

The rearrangement joins TRBV9 to TRBJ1-3; possible D gene TRBD1, 6 bases. Trimming stripped 3 bases from V and 1 base from J, with 17 bases between. The CDR3 is 17 residues long. The V gene's germline CDR1 is SGDLS and CDR2 YYNGEE. The CDR3 loop reads CASSATPAGVSGNTIYF. As DNA, the CDR3 is TGTGCCAGCAGCGCTACTCCGGCAGGGGTGTCTGGAAACACCATATATTTT.

V is TRBV5-1 and J is TRBJ1-5; tentative D call: TRBD1 (6 bases). V lost 4 bases, J lost 0 bases, and 11 bases lay in between. CDR3 length equals 15 residues. Germline-derived CDR1 and CDR2 are SGHRS and YFSETQ. Here the CDR3 reads CASSEQGNSNQPQHF. DNA of the CDR3: TGCGCCAGCAGCGAACAGGGAAATAGCAATCAGCCCCAGCATTTT.

This chain uses TRBV5-4 with TRBJ2-5; TRBD2 matches 9 bases. The germline V gene has CDR1 SGHNT and CDR2 YYREEE (reference sequence). The CDR3 consists of 14 residues. V trimming: 2 bases; J trimming: 7 bases; junction bases outside the gene matches: 6. The CDR3 DNA is TGTGCCAGCAGCTTAGCGGGGGGACCAAGGACCCAGTACTTC. The encoded protein is CASSLAGGPRTQYF.

This clone was counted once. V gene TRBV6-5 combines with J gene TRBJ1-1; no definite D call. This CDR3 comprises 13 residues. V lost 4 bases and J 1 base, leaving 7 bases between the germline ends. Germline values: CDR1 MNHEY, CDR2 SVGAGI. CDR3 amino acids: CASSWIKNTEAFF. The CDR3, as DNA: TGTGCCAGCAGTTGGATCAAGAACACTGAAGCTTTCTTT.

The chain links TRBV7-3 to TRBJ2-2, with 8 bases that match TRBD1. Germline CDR1 reads SGHTA; CDR2 reads FQGTGA. V lost 3 bases and J lost 1; bases outside the gene matches: 7. The CDR3 sequence is 17 residues long. For the CDR3, the DNA is TGTGCCAGCAGCTTCTTTGGGACAGGCCTGAACACCGGGGAGCTGTTTTTT. This encodes CASSFFGTGLNTGELFF.

The J gene is TRBJ2-1, the V gene TRBV4-3, with a tentative D call TRBD2 (6 bases). Deletions cut 1 base from V and 8 bases from J, with 18 bases between. Germline V gives CDR1 LGHNA, CDR2 YSLEER. The CDR3 extends over 16 amino acids. The CDR3 DNA follows: TGCGCCAGCAGCCAAGTCTATTTCTCGGGAGAGGATGAGCAGTTCTTC. Protein: CASSQVYFSGEDEQFF.

On this clone itself: One end of the junction does not line up with germline, which may come from a read error. V gene TRBV4-2 combines with J gene TRBJ2-7, with D unresolved. CDR1 is LGHNA and CDR2 is YNFKEQ in the germline V gene. The CDR3 runs 14 residues. The CDR3 DNA is TGTGCCAGCAGCCAAGATCCTCGCTCCTACGGGCAGTACTTC. Translated: CASSQDPRSYGQYF.

The chain has TRBV28 and TRBJ2-3, with 7 bases that match TRBD1. The CDR3 contains 15 residues. Looked up from germline, CDR1 is MDHEN and CDR2 is SYDVKM. V was pared by 4 bases and J by 1 base, with 5 bases of the junction left unmatched. CDR3 DNA: TGTGCCAGCAGTTCCACAGGGGAAGGCACAGATACGCAGTATTTT. Protein sequence: CASSSTGEGTDTQYF.

The chain carries TRBV11-3 and TRBJ2-3; D is ambiguous. CDR3 length equals 17 residues. Germline assignment: CDR1 SGHNT and CDR2 YENEEA. V lost 0 bases and J lost 0, with 13 bases in between. CDR3 sequence: CASSLDSGWGSTDTQYF. CDR3 in DNA: TGTGCCAGCAGCTTAGATTCGGGTTGGGGTAGCACAGATACGCAGTATTTT.

The chain links TRBV2 to TRBJ1-5, with a weak D call TRBD1 (5 bases). The CDR3 sequence is 17 residues long. Trimming took 3 bases from V and 7 from J, leaving 22 bases between them. Germline CDR1 SNHLY, CDR2 FYNNEI. CDR3 nucleotide sequence: TGTGCCAGCAGTGACCGCGGCAGGGAGAGGGATAACCAGCCCCAGCATTTT. Encoded protein: CASSDRGRERDNQPQHF.

This clone was counted a few times. CDR3 DNA sequence: TGTGCCAGCAGTTTAGGACCGAACACCGGGGAGCTGTTTTTT. The encoded protein is CASSLGPNTGELFF. The gene calls are TRBV6-5 and TRBJ2-2, with D hard to call. The CDR3 is 14 residues long. V was cut by 4 bases and J by 0 bases, with 6 bases left in between. Per the germline V gene, CDR1 is MNHEY and CDR2 is SVGAGI.